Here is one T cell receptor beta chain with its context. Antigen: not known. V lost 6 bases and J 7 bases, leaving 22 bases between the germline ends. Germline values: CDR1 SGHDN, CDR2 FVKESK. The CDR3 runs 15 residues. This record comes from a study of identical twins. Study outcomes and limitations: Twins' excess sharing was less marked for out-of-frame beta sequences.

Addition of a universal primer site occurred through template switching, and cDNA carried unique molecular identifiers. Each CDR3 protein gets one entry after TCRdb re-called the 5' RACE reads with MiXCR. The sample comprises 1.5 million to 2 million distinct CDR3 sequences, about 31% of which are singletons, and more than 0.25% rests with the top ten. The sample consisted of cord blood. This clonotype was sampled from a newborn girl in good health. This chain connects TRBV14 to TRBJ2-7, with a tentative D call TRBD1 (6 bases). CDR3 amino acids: CASSSGTRSYNEQYF. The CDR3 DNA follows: TGTGCCAGCAGTTCCGGGACACGCTCCTACAATGAGCAGTACTTC.